This T cell receptor beta chain was captured by sequencing in a study of shared clonotypes between healthy human individuals. V was trimmed by 4 bases and J by 1 base, leaving 8 bases between them. The CDR3 is 13 amino acids. Germline V gene lookup returns CDR1 SGHRS and CDR2 YFSETQ. Profiled with immunoSEQ multiplex PCR; TCRdb holds only in-frame clones, not every one. Here the sample spans 1,400,000 or so clones, around 98.5% being singletons. This clone showed up just once. Other DNA sequences from this sample encode an identical CDR3 as well. The sequence derives from a man younger than 45 in good health. The rearrangement links TRBV5-1 to TRBJ1-1; D not resolved. Sequencing was performed on naive CD4+ T cells sorted from blood. The subset was: CD45RA+ positively selected. The CDR3: CASSVQENTEAFF. CDR3 coding DNA: TGCGCCAGCAGCGTACAAGAGAACACTGAAGCTTTCTTT.